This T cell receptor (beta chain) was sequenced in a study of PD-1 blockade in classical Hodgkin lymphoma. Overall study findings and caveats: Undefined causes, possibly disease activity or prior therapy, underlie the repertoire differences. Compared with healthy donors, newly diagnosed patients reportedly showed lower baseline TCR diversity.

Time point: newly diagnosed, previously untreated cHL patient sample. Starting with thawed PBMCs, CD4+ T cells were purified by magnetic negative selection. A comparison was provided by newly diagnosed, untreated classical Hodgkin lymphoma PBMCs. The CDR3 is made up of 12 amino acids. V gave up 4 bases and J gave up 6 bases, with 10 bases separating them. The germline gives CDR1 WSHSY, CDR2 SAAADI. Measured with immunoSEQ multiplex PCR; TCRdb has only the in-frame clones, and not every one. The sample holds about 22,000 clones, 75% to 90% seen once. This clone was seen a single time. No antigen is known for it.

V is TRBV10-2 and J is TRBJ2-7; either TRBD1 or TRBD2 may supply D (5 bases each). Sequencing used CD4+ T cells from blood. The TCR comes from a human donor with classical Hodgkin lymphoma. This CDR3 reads CASSVGDREQYF. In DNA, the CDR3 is TGCGCCAGCAGTGTGGGGGATCGCGAGCAGTACTTC.